This T cell receptor beta chain stems from a study of shared clonotypes between healthy human individuals. The CDR3 loop spans 20 amino acids. V gave up 6 bases and J gave up 0 bases; unmatched junction bases: 16. Clones were read by immunoSEQ multiplex PCR, and TCRdb kept only the in-frame ones, dropping some. The profile shows a few hundred thousand clones, 95% to 96% of them singletons. Terminally differentiated effector memory CD45RA+ cells were excluded from the naive CD8 cells, which were CD45RO-negative and positively selected for CCR7. The source of this sequence is a woman aged 25 to 39 in good health. V and J are TRBV5-3 and TRBJ2-6; 9 bases map to TRBD1. TRBV5-3 is flagged as an ORF with uncertain function. Sequenced sample: naive CD8+ T cells sorted from blood. Here the CDR3 DNA reads TGTGCCAGAACCGGGACAGGGAAACCCAGTACCCTCTCTGGGGCCAACGTCCTGACTTTC. Its translation: CARTGTGKPSTLSGANVLTF.